These T cell receptor beta chains were read from a single sample in a study of blood T cell repertoires in COVID-19. Assay: immunoSEQ multiplex PCR; the TCRdb copy retains only in-frame clones and omits some. The data show 280,000 or so clones, 70% to 90% seen once. Sequencing was performed on PBMCs or T cells enriched from blood (not recorded which). Receptor source: a young man who had recovered from COVID-19. CDR3s include the opening cysteine and the closing phenylalanine or tryptophan. A D gene is named only where the DNA matches it firmly. Clone size is shown for a subset of rows, as once, few, many or a class of expanded clone.

CDR3aa	CDR3nt	len	abundance	d_gene	j_gene	v_gene
CASSLEGEYEQYF	TGCGCCAGCAGCTTGGAAGGAGAGTACGAGCAGTACTTC	13	once	NA	TRBJ2-7	TRBV5-1
CASSPSAASGANVLTF	TGTGCCAGCAGCCCATCAGCGGCTTCAGGGGCCAACGTCCTGACTTTC	16	NA	NA	TRBJ2-6	TRBV5-4
CASSRKNTGGYEQFF	TGTGCCAGCAGTCGTAAAAATACAGGGGGGTATGAGCAGTTCTTC	15	NA	TRBD1	TRBJ2-1	TRBV6-5
CASSQVTTGFNQPQHF	TGTGCCAGCAGTCAAGTAACCACAGGGTTCAATCAGCCCCAGCATTTT	16	NA	NA	TRBJ1-5	TRBV2
CASSLHGLMWYEQFF	TGTGCCAGCAGCTTGCATGGCCTGATGTGGTATGAGCAGTTCTTC	15	NA	NA	TRBJ2-1	TRBV5-6
CASSYGTVPEAFF	TGTGCCAGCAGCTACGGGACAGTTCCCGAAGCTTTCTTT	13	NA	TRBD1	TRBJ1-1	TRBV3-1/TRBV3-2
CASSQDLGRTYQPQHF	TGCGCCAGCAGCCAAGATTTGGGCAGGACTTATCAGCCCCAGCATTTT	16	NA	NA	TRBJ1-5	TRBV4-3
CASSFGGSPAGELFF	TGCGCCAGCAGCTTTGGGGGCTCGCCTGCCGGGGAGCTGTTTTTT	15	NA	NA	TRBJ2-2	TRBV5-1
CASSPSSGATNEKLFF	TGTGCCAGCAGCCCGTCTTCGGGGGCAACTAATGAAAAACTGTTTTTT	16	NA	NA	TRBJ1-4	TRBV3-1/TRBV3-2
CASFPNQVNSPLHF	TGTGCCAGCTTCCCAAACCAGGTTAATTCACCCCTCCACTTT	14	NA	NA	TRBJ1-6	TRBV18
CASSPDIYTGLGTF	TGTGCCAGCAGCCCCGACATCTACACAGGGCTAGGGACCTTC	14	NA	NA	TRBJ1-2	TRBV9
CASSGPGGQDEKLFF	TGTGCCAGCAGTGGGCCCGGGGGGCAGGATGAAAAACTGTTTTTT	15	NA	NA	TRBJ1-4	TRBV25-1
CASSLLEGEPQHF	TGTGCCAGCAGCTTACTCGAGGGGGAGCCCCAGCATTTT	13	once	NA	TRBJ1-5	TRBV7-2
CASSSILSGDTEAFF	TGTGCCAGCAGCTCCATTTTGTCGGGGGACACTGAAGCTTTCTTT	15	NA	NA	TRBJ1-1	TRBV5-6
CASSLVGTPGKDTF	TGTGCCAGCAGCTTGGTTGGGACACCGGGAAAAGACACCTTC	14	NA	NA	TRBJ1-2	TRBV5-5
CASSPTGNTEAFF	TGTGCCAGCTCACCCACGGGGAACACTGAAGCTTTCTTT	13	NA	NA	TRBJ1-1	TRBV18
CASSSLGSPLHF	TGTGCCAGCAGCTCCCTGGGCTCACCCCTCCACTTT	12	NA	NA	TRBJ1-6	TRBV11-2
CASSTGNRYNEQFF	TGTGCCAGCAGCACGGGGAACAGATACAATGAGCAGTTCTTC	14	NA	NA	TRBJ2-1	TRBV27
CASSPDSSYNSPLHF	TGCGCCAGCAGCCCGGACAGTAGCTATAATTCACCCCTCCACTTT	15	NA	NA	TRBJ1-6	TRBV4-1
CASSYRGSTEAFF	TGTGCCAGCAGTTACAGGGGGTCCACTGAAGCTTTCTTT	13	NA	TRBD1	TRBJ1-1	TRBV27
CASSLGGASGALSYNEQFF	TGTGCCAGCAGCTTAGGCGGGGCTAGCGGGGCCCTGTCCTACAATGAGCAGTTCTTC	19	NA	TRBD2	TRBJ2-1	TRBV7-6
CASSLGLHYGYTF	TGTGCCAGCAGCTTAGGCCTCCACTATGGCTACACCTTC	13	NA	NA	TRBJ1-2	TRBV7-3
CASSQDTSGGQNTEAFF	TGTGCCAGCAGCCAAGATACAAGCGGGGGGCAGAACACTGAAGCTTTCTTT	17	NA	NA	TRBJ1-1	TRBV3-1/TRBV3-2
CASSSRIGELFF	TGTGCCAGCAGTTCCAGAATCGGGGAGCTGTTTTTT	12	NA	NA	TRBJ2-2	TRBV12-3/TRBV12-4
CASSPWGLAGDTDTQYF	TGTGCCAGCAGCCCCTGGGGGCTAGCGGGGGACACAGATACGCAGTATTTT	17	NA	TRBD2	TRBJ2-3	TRBV5-8
CASSSGQVRADTQYF	TGTGCCAGCAGCTCCGGACAGGTGAGGGCAGATACGCAGTATTTT	15	NA	TRBD1	TRBJ2-3	TRBV9